The 15 T cell receptor beta chains presented below share a single source sample, sequenced in a study of blood T cell repertoires in COVID-19. Assay used: immunoSEQ multiplex PCR; TCRdb lists only in-frame clones, some missing. Found here are about 100,000 clones, roughly 85% of them singletons; the top ten hold approximately 1.8%. Sequencing used peripheral blood. The receptors derive from a woman in her 70s with active or convalescent COVID-19.

The chain uses TRBV7-8 and TRBJ2-5; a weak D match, TRBD2 (6 bases). Per the germline V gene, CDR1 is SGHVS and CDR2 is FQNEAQ. The ends were cut back, 5 bases at V and 3 bases at J, with 13 bases in the middle. The CDR3 loop spans 14 amino acids. The CDR3, as DNA: TGTGCCAGCAGCACTCTAGCGTCAGAAGAGACCCAGTACTTC. Translation: CASSTLASEETQYF.

The rearrangement joins TRBV4-1 to TRBJ1-4; TRBD1 matches 11 bases. CDR1 and CDR2 from the germline V gene are MGHRA and YSYEKL. V lost 4 bases to trimming and J lost 0 bases; unmatched junction nucleotides: 13. The CDR3 is 20 residues long. The CDR3 nucleotides read TGCGCCAGCAGCCGAGCAAAACCGGGACAGGGGGGCCCAACTAATGAAAAACTGTTTTTT. Protein product: CASSRAKPGQGGPTNEKLFF.

V gene TRBV7-9 combines with J gene TRBJ1-1; D unresolved. Germline values: CDR1 SEHNR, CDR2 FQNEAQ (reference sequence). The CDR3 spans 14 residues. The V and J ends lost 5 bases and 0 bases respectively, with 10 bases between them. The CDR3: CASSPGMLNTEAFF. CDR3 nucleotides: TGTGCCAGCAGCCCGGGGATGTTGAACACTGAAGCTTTCTTT.

The chain uses TRBV11-3 and TRBJ2-5; 7 bases agree with TRBD1. V lost 4 bases to trimming and J lost 5 bases; unmatched junction nucleotides: 10. The CDR3 length is 15 residues. Germline V gene sequence: CDR1 SGHNT, CDR2 YENEEA. The CDR3 reads CASSSRQGLGETQYF. The CDR3 DNA follows: TGTGCCAGCAGCTCCCGACAGGGCTTGGGGGAGACCCAGTACTTC.

The J gene is TRBJ2-1, the V gene TRBV18, with TRBD1 matching 10 bases. The V gene end was trimmed by 5 bases and the J gene end by 6 bases; junction bases not matched to a gene: 7. There are 15 residues in the CDR3. The V gene's germline CDR1 is KGHSH and CDR2 LQKENI. This CDR3 reads CASSAGQGSFNEQFF. The CDR3 DNA sequence: TGTGCCAGCTCAGCGGGACAGGGGAGCTTCAATGAGCAGTTCTTC.

The rearrangement joins TRBV19 to TRBJ2-7; 13 bases fit TRBD2. Germline V gene sequence: CDR1 LNHDA, CDR2 SQIVND (reference sequence). This CDR3 comprises 17 residues. Unmatched junction bases numbered 5, after V lost 2 bases and J lost 1 base. In DNA form, the CDR3 reads TGTGCCAGTAGTATAAAAACTAGCGGGAGGGATTCCTACGAGCAGTACTTC. This codes for CASSIKTSGRDSYEQYF.

The CDR3 DNA reads TGCGCCAGCTCCCAAGGGCGGGAGGATAACCGACCCTACGAGCAGTACTTC. Translated: CASSQGREDNRPYEQYF. The chain is built from TRBV5-1 and TRBJ2-7, with 8 nucleotides matching TRBD2. CDR1 is SGHRS, CDR2 YFSETQ, per germline. The CDR3 sequence is 17 residues long. V shed 7 bases, J shed 2 bases, and the junction held 17 bases outside the gene matches.

CDR3 residues: CASFPGQGISPLHF. Here the CDR3 DNA reads TGTGCCAGCTTTCCGGGACAGGGAATTTCACCCCTCCACTTT. This rearrangement joins TRBV5-5 to TRBJ1-6; 9 bases match TRBD1. V shed 7 bases, J shed 9 bases, and the junction held 8 bases outside the gene matches. Germline CDR1 and CDR2: SGHKS and YYEKEE (reference sequence). The CDR3 is made up of 14 amino acids.

V gene TRBV5-6 combines with J gene TRBJ2-7; the D is unclear. The CDR3 runs 13 residues. Per germline, CDR1 SGHDT and CDR2 YYEEEE. V lost 6 bases and J 0 bases, leaving 10 bases between the germline ends. The CDR3 loop is CASIPISSYEQYF. The CDR3 DNA follows: TGTGCCAGCATCCCAATCAGCTCCTACGAGCAGTACTTC.

This chain joins TRBV7-2 and TRBJ2-7, with 7 bases aligning to TRBD1. With 3 bases clipped from V and 4 bases from J, the junction kept 3 bases outside the gene matches. The length of the CDR3 is 13 residues. Germline V lookup: CDR1 SGHTA, CDR2 FQGNSA. The CDR3 loop reads CASSFDRVYEQYF. The CDR3 DNA is TGTGCCAGCAGCTTTGACAGGGTATACGAGCAGTACTTC.

The sample holds a few counts of this clone. This chain links TRBV12-3 or TRBV12-4 with TRBJ2-7, with D possibly matching TRBD1 (5 bases). Trimming removed 5 bases from V and 2 bases from J, with 7 bases in between. This CDR3 region has 12 residues. This CDR3 is CASSGAPYEQYF. Written as DNA, the CDR3 is TGTGCCAGCAGTGGGGCCCCCTACGAGCAGTACTTC.

This clone occurred many times. This sequence joins TRBV27 and TRBJ2-7; D is possibly TRBD1 (6 bases). The germline V gene has CDR1 MNHEY and CDR2 SMNVEV (reference sequence). The CDR3 sequence is 14 residues long. Trimming removed 4 bases at V and 8 bases at J, with 18 bases between. The CDR3 coding sequence is TGTGCCAGCAGTTCAGGTGGCAGGGGTACACAGCAGTACTTC. It codes for CASSSGGRGTQQYF.

The chain couples TRBV7-8 to TRBJ1-5, with a tentative D call TRBD1 (6 bases). Looked up from germline, CDR1 is SGHVS and CDR2 is FQNEAQ. The CDR3 runs 15 residues. Trimming took off 6 bases at V and 0 bases at J, with 12 bases between the two ends. The CDR3 DNA is TGTGCCAGCAGTAACAGGGAATATAGCAATCAGCCCCAGCATTTT. This encodes CASSNREYSNQPQHF. Variable domain in full (rest from reference TRBV7-8 and TRBJ1-5): GAGVSQSPRYKVAKRGQDVALRCDPISGHVSLFWYQQALGQGPEFLTYFQNEAQLDKSGLPSDRFFAERPEGSVSTLKIQRTQQEDSAVYLCASSNREYSNQPQHFGDGTRLSIL.

This chain uses TRBV7-9 with TRBJ2-7; 9 positions match TRBD1. CDR3 length equals 15 residues. Germline CDR1 and CDR2: SEHNR and FQNEAQ (reference sequence). The V gene end was trimmed by 5 bases and the J gene end by 2 bases; junction bases not matched to a gene: 7. The CDR3: CASSKDRGHTYEQYF. DNA of the CDR3: TGTGCCAGCAGCAAGGACAGGGGACACACCTACGAGCAGTACTTC. Together with reference TRBV7-9 and TRBJ2-7, the CDR3 gives the full variable domain: DTGVSQNPRHKITKRGQNVTFRCDPISEHNRLYWYRQTLGQGPEFLTYFQNEAQLEKSRLLSDRFSAERPKGSFSTLEIQRTEQGDSAMYLCASSKDRGHTYEQYFGPGTRLTVT.

The CDR3 nucleotides read TGCGCCAGCAGCTCAACCGTCCATAACAGGGGTACAGATACGCAGTATTTT. Translation: CASSSTVHNRGTDTQYF. The rearrangement joins TRBV5-1 to TRBJ2-3, with TRBD1 matching 7 bases. V trimming: 3 bases; J trimming: 3 bases; junction bases outside the gene matches: 13. CDR3 size: 17 residues. Germline V gives CDR1 SGHRS, CDR2 YFSETQ.